Sequencing of this T cell receptor (beta chain) was carried out in a study of cytomegalovirus exposure and HLA in healthy donors. The primer mix had 60 Vbeta and 13 Jbeta primers. Profiled with immunoSEQ multiplex PCR; TCRdb holds only in-frame clones, not every one. The sample consists of about 120,000 clones, 50% to 75% of them appearing once. Trimming stripped 5 bases from V and 2 bases from J, with 9 bases between. This CDR3 region has 13 residues. Germline CDR1 and CDR2: MNHEY and SVGAGI. The specimen sequenced was PBMCs. This clonotype was obtained from a woman between 35 and 50 years old in good health and CMV-seropositive. The chain employs TRBV6-5 and TRBJ1-2; D gene uncertain. The CDR3 sequence: CASSNGRNYGYTF. The DNA of the CDR3 is TGTGCCAGCAGTAACGGGAGGAACTATGGCTACACCTTC.